This T cell receptor beta chain was captured in a study of CD8 T cells in Susac syndrome. Regarding the study as a whole: The study's TCR sequencing and HLA analysis drew on a certain number of individuals. That number was acknowledged as relatively small.

V lost 2 bases to trimming and J lost 3 bases, with 20 bases between them. The CDR3 has 17 residues. Reverse transcription of roughly 0.45 to 1 ug RNA used random hexamers. An immunoSEQ multiplex PCR generated amplified TCR beta CDR3 products spanning 54 Vbeta and 13 Jbeta. TCRdb re-called the immunoSEQ multiplex PCR reads with MiXCR, one entry per CDR3 protein. The sample lists about 130,000 distinct CDR3 sequences; nearly 95% were seen once. Healthy donors served as age- and sex-matched controls. As for this clonotype: What it binds is unknown.

Material for sequencing was CD4+ T cells from PBMCs. The receptor comes from a human donor in good health. The rearrangement links TRBV6-7 to TRBJ2-7, with D possibly matching TRBD2 (5 bases). TRBV6-7 is labeled an ORF, and its function is uncertain. The chain's CDR3 is CASSYGIREVGIYEQYF. The CDR3 DNA is TGTGCCAGCAGTTACGGGATCCGGGAAGTGGGTATCTACGAGCAGTACTTC.